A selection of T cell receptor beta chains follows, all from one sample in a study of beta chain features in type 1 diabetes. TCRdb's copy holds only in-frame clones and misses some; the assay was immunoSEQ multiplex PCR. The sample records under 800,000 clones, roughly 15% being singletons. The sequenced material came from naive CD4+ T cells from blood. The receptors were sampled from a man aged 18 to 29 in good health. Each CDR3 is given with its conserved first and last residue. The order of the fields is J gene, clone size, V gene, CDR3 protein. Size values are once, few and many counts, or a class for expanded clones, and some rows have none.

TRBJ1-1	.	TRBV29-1	CSGGTGRTEAFF
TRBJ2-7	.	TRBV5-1	CASSLGDNSYEQYF
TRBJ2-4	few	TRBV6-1	CASSEAQGTRNIQYF
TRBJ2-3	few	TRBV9	CASSVARSADTQYF
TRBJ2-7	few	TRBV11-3	CASSLVGNTYEQYF
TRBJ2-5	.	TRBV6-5	CASSSSKETQYF
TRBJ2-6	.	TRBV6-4	CASSTQGASGANVLTF
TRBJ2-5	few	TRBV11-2	CASSFYGGHETQYF
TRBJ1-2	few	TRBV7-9	CASSRDFSLYGYTF
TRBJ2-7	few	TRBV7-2	CASSLVGDTTYEQYF
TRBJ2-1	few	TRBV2	CASIPEVSNNEQFF
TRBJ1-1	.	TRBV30	CASETRARRFF
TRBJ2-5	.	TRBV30	CAWSTRETQYF
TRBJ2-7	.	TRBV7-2	CASSLVGTGAYEQYF
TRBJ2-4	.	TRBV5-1	CASSLDREEGIQYF
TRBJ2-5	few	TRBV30	CAWKPGIQTQYF
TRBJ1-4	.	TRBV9	CASSVEPGQHEKLFF
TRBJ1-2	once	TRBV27	CASKVATNYGYTF
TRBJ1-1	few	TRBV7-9	CASSFRSSGEAFF
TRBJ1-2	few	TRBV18	CASSPGTGSGYTF
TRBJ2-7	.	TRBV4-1	CASSQEQGYEQYF
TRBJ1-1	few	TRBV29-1	CSVGRGETEAFF
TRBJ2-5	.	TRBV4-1	CASSQPGQGVTQYF
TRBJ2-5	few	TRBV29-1	CSVGRGRGAQETQYF
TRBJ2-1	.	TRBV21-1	CASSKGKTRAIDEQFF
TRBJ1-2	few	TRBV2	CASRAGARNYGYTF
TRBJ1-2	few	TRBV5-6	CASSRPLGAGYTF
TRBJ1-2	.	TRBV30	CAWSVPWLGGEGYTF
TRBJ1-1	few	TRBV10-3	CAISESPGTEAFF
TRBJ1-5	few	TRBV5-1	CASSLTGSNEPQHF
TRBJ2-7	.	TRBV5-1	CASSTSSRPYEQYF
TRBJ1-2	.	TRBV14	CASSPRSGTYGYTF
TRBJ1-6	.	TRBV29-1	CSVGEGASPLHF
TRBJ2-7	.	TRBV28	CASSSAGLGYEQYF
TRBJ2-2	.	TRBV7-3	CASSLTSGQGTGELFF
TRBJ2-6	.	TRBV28	CASSGTGLFWGANVLTF
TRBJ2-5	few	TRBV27	CASSLLDRVQETQYF
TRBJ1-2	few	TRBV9	CASSPGWGQVRNYGYTF
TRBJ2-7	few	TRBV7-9	CASSRNRGYEQYF
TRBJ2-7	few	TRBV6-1	CASSERAGARANPYEQYF
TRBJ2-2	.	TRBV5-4	CASSLAQVTGELFF
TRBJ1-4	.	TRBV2	CASSIRGPATNEKLFF
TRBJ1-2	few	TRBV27	CASSNQGGTNYGYTF
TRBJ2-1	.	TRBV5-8	CASSSGHGLNEQFF
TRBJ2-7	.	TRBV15	CATSRDITGTGGYEQYF
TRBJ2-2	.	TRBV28	CASRDGNTGELFF
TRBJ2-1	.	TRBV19	CATRPRDRYNEQFF
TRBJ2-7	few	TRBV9	CASSVAGSNEQYF
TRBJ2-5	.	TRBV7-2	CASSLGDRVRETQYF
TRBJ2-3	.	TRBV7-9	CASSLGGLAITDTQYF
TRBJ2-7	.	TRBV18	CASSTTGTSGNRAYEQYF